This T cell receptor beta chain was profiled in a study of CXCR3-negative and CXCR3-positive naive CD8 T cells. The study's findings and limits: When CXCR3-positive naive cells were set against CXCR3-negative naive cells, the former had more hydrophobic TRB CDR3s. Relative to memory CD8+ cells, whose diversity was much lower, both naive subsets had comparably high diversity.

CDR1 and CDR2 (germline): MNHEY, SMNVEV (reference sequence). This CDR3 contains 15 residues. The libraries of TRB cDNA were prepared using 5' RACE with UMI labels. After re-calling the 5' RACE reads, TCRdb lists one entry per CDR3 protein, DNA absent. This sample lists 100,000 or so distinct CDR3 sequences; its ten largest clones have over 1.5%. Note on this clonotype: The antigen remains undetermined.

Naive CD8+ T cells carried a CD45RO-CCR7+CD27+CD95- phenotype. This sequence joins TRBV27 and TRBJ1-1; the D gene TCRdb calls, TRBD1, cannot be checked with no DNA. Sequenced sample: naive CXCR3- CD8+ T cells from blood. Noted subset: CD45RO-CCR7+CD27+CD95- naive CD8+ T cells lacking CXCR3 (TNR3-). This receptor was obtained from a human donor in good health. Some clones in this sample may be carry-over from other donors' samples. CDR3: CASSITYTGNPEAFF.